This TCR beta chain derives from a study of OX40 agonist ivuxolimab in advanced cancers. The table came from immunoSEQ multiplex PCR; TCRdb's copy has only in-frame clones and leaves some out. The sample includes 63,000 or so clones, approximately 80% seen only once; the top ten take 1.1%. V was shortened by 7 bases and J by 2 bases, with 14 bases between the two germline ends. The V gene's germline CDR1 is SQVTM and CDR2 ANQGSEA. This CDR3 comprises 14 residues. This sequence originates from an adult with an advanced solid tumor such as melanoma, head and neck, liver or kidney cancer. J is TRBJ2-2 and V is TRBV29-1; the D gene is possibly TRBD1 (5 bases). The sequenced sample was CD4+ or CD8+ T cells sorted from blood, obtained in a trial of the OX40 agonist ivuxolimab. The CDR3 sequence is CSGGQRGNTGELFF. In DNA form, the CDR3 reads TGCAGCGGCGGACAAAGGGGTAACACCGGGGAGCTGTTTTTT.